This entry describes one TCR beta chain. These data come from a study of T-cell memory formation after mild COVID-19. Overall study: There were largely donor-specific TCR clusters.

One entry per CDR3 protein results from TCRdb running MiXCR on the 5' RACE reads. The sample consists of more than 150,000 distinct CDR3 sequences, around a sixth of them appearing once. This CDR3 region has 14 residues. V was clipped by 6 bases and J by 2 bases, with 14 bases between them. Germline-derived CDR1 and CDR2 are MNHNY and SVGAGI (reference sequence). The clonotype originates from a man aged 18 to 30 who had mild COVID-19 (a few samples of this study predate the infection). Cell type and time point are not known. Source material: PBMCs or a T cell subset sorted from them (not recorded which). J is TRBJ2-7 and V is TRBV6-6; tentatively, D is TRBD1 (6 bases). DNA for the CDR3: TGTGCCAGCAGACGGACAGCCGAGGCCTACGAGCAGTACTTC. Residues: CASRRTAEAYEQYF.